This T cell receptor (beta chain) was sequenced in a study of blood T cell repertoires in COVID-19. The table lists this clone with a count of one. CDR3 length equals 15 residues. Trimming cost V 4 bases and J 0 bases, with 10 bases left between them. CDR1 and CDR2 from the germline V gene are SGHTA and FQGNSA. The table came from immunoSEQ multiplex PCR; TCRdb's copy has only in-frame clones and leaves some out. Of under 150,000 clones listed, approximately 90% were seen once; the top ten hold less than 8.5%. This TCR derives from a woman aged 70-85 years who had recovered from COVID-19. V usage is TRBV7-2 and J usage is TRBJ2-1; unclear D gene. The sequenced sample consisted of peripheral blood. As DNA, the CDR3 is TGTGCCAGCAGCTGGCGGAGTAGCTCCTACAATGAGCAGTTCTTC. Translation: CASSWRSSSYNEQFF. The variable domain in full, with the rest retrieved from reference TRBV7-2 and TRBJ2-1, is GAGVSQSPSNKVTEKGKDVELRCDPISGHTALYWYRQSLGQGLEFLIYFQGNSAPDKSGLPSDRFSAERTGGSVSTLTIQRTQQEDSAVYLCASSWRSSSYNEQFFGPGTRLTVL.